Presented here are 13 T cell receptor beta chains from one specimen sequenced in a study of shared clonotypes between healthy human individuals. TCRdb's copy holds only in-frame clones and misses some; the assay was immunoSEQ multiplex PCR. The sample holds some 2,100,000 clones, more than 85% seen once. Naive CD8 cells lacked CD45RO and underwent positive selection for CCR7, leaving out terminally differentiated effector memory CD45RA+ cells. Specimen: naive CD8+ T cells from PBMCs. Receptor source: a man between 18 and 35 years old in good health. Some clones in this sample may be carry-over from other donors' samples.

CDR3 bases: TGTGCCAGCAGCCGAGGTTTTGGGGACTATGGCTACACCTTC. Amino acids: CASSRGFGDYGYTF. V usage is TRBV7-9 and J usage is TRBJ1-2; D not certain. Germline-derived CDR1 and CDR2 are SEHNR and FQNEAQ (reference sequence). The CDR3 has 14 amino acids. Trimming removed 5 bases at V and 3 bases at J, with 13 bases between.

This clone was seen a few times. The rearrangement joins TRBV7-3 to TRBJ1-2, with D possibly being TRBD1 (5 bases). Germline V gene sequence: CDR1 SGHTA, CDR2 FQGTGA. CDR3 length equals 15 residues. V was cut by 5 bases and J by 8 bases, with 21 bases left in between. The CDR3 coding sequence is TGTGCCAGCAGCGCCAACCGGGACCAAGGGGAGGGCTACACCTTC. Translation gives CASSANRDQGEGYTF.

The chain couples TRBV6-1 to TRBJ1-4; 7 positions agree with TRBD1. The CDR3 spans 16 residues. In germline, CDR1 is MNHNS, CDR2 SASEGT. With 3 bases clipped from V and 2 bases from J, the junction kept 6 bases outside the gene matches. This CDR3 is CASSENDRATNEKLFF. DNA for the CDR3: TGTGCCAGCAGTGAGAACGACAGGGCCACTAATGAAAAACTGTTTTTT.

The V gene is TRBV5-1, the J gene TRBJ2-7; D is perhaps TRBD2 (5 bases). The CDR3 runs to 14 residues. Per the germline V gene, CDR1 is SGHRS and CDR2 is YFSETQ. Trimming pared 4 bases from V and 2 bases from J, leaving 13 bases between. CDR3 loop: CASSQKGGTYEQYF. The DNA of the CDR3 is TGCGCCAGCAGCCAGAAAGGAGGCACCTACGAGCAGTACTTC. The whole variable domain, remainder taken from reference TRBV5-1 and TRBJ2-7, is KAGVTQTPRYLIKTRGQQVTLSCSPISGHRSVSWYQQTPGQGLQFLFEYFSETQRNKGNFPGRFSGRQFSNSRSEMNVSTLELGDSALYLCASSQKGGTYEQYFGPGTRLTVT.

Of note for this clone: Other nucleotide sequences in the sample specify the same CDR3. The CDR3 sequence: CSVDDSSYEQYF. CDR3 in DNA: TGCAGCGTTGATGACAGTTCCTACGAGCAGTACTTC. The rearrangement joins TRBV29-1 to TRBJ2-7; tentative D call: TRBD1 (5 bases). With 3 bases removed from V and 1 base from J, the gap between germline ends came to 7 bases. The CDR3 sequence is 12 residues long. The germline V gene has CDR1 SQVTM and CDR2 ANQGSEA.

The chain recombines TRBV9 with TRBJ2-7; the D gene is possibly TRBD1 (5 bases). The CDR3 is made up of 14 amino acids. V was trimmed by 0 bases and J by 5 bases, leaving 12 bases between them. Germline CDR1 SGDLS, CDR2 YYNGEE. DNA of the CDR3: TGTGCCAGCAGCGTAGGTGCGGAAGGGGACGAGCAGTACTTC. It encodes CASSVGAEGDEQYF.

CDR3 residues: CASSSRPPRYGYTF. The CDR3 DNA sequence: TGTGCCAGCAGCTCCCGACCACCCCGCTATGGCTACACCTTC. The rearrangement joins TRBV7-9 to TRBJ1-2; D is uncertain. Trimming removed 4 bases at V and 4 bases at J, with 13 bases between. This CDR3 contains 14 residues. CDR1 SEHNR and CDR2 FQNEAQ come from the germline V gene (reference sequence).

The CDR3 here is CSVVDRDSYEQYF. CDR3 DNA: TGCAGCGTTGTAGACAGGGATTCCTACGAGCAGTACTTC. This chain uses TRBV29-1 with TRBJ2-7, with TRBD1 matching 7 bases. The CDR3 sequence is 13 residues long. Trimming cost V 4 bases and J 1 base; bases outside gene matches: 4. CDR1 is SQVTM, CDR2 ANQGSEA, per germline.

CDR3 amino acids: CASSTATDTQYF. The CDR3 DNA follows: TGTGCCAGCAGCACCGCCACAGATACGCAGTATTTT. V is TRBV7-9 and J is TRBJ2-3; D ambiguous. V was shortened by 5 bases and J by 2 bases, with 5 bases between the two germline ends. The CDR3 is made up of 12 amino acids. CDR1 and CDR2 from the germline V gene are SEHNR and FQNEAQ (reference sequence).

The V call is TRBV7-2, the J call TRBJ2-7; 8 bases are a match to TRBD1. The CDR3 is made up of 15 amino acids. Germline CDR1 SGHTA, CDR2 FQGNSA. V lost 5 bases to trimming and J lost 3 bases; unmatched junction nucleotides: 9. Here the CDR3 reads CASSPPRGPDYEQYF. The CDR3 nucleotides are TGTGCCAGCAGCCCCCCCAGGGGGCCTGACTACGAGCAGTACTTC.

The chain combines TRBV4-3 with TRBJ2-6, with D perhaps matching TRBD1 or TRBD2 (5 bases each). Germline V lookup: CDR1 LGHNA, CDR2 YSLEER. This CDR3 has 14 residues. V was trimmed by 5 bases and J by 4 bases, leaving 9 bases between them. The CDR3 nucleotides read TGCGCCAGCAGCTGGGGGACCGGGGCCAACGTCCTGACTTTC. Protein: CASSWGTGANVLTF.

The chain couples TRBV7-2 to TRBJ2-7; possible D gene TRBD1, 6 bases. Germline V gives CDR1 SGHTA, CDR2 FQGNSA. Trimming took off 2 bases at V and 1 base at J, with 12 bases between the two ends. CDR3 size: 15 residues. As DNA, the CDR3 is TGTGCCAGCAGCTTACCCCCACAGGGATCCTACGAGCAGTACTTC. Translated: CASSLPPQGSYEQYF.

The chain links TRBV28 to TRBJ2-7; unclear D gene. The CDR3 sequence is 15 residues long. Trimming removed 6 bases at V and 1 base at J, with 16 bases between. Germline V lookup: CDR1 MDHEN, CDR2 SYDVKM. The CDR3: CASSPRAVWSYEQYF. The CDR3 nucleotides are TGTGCCAGCAGCCCCCGCGCAGTTTGGTCCTACGAGCAGTACTTC.